The next 23 T cell receptor beta chains were all read from a single sample in a study of cytomegalovirus exposure and HLA in healthy donors. Primers for the PCR totalled 60 Vbeta and 13 Jbeta. Clones were sequenced by immunoSEQ multiplex PCR, and TCRdb holds only the in-frame ones, with some missing. This sample's table has 60,000 or so clones. Material: PBMCs. The receptors were sampled from a man aged 50 or older in good health and CMV-seropositive.

V gene TRBV6-1 combines with J gene TRBJ1-2, with TRBD1 identical over 12 bases. The trim removed 1 base at V and 2 bases at J, leaving 14 bases unmatched. The germline V gene encodes CDR1 MNHNS and CDR2 SASEGT. This CDR3 region has 20 residues. The CDR3 nucleotides are TGTGCCAGCAGTGAAGGCGGCTCCGGGACAGGGGGCCGCCTAAACTATGGCTACACCTTC. Translating it yields CASSEGGSGTGGRLNYGYTF.

This chain links TRBV9 with TRBJ2-5; 12 bases map to TRBD2. The V gene's germline CDR1 is SGDLS and CDR2 YYNGEE. This CDR3 is 16 amino acids long. Trimming at V came to 3 bases and at J to 1 base, leaving 4 bases not matched to a gene. The CDR3 here is CASSATSGGPQETQYF. The CDR3 region has the DNA TGTGCCAGCAGCGCGACTAGCGGGGGACCCCAAGAGACCCAGTACTTC. The entire variable domain, with the rest obtained from reference TRBV9 and TRBJ2-5, is as follows: DSGVTQTPKHLITATGQRVTLRCSPRSGDLSVYWYQQSLDQGLQFLIQYYNGEERAKGNILERFSAQQFPDLHSELNLSSLELGDSALYFCASSATSGGPQETQYFGPGTRLLVL.

This chain links TRBV5-5 with TRBJ1-2; 11 bases fit TRBD1. Germline loops: CDR1 SGHKS, CDR2 YYEKEE (reference sequence). The CDR3 is 16 amino acids. V lost 4 bases, J lost 2 bases, and 7 bases stayed unmatched. The CDR3 spells CASSQRTGGGNYGYTF. The CDR3 region has the DNA TGTGCCAGCAGCCAACGGACAGGGGGCGGGAACTATGGCTACACCTTC.

The rearrangement uses TRBV27 and TRBJ1-2; 7 bases are a match to TRBD1. V dropped 2 bases and J dropped 2; count of bases not matched to a gene: 5. Germline V gene data show CDR1 as MNHEY and CDR2 as SMNVEV (reference sequence). The CDR3 covers 15 residues. Written as DNA, the CDR3 is TGTGCCAGCAGTTTAAACCGACAGGGAAACTATGGCTACACCTTC. Its protein product is CASSLNRQGNYGYTF.

The rearrangement links TRBV29-1 to TRBJ2-5; 7 nucleotides agree with TRBD2. In germline, CDR1 is SQVTM, CDR2 ANQGSEA. J gave up 5 bases and V 5 bases, and 8 bases lay outside the gene matches. The CDR3 length is 13 residues. CDR3 sequence reads: CSVRYSGPETQYF. CDR3 bases: TGCAGCGTTCGATATAGCGGGCCTGAGACCCAGTACTTC.

The rearrangement links TRBV6-5 to TRBJ2-7, with TRBD2 matching 8 bases. J lost 1 base, V lost 6 bases, and 5 bases had no gene match. Germline V gene sequence: CDR1 MNHEY, CDR2 SVGAGI. This CDR3 comprises 14 residues. The CDR3 is CASSPGTSSYEQYF. In DNA form, the CDR3 reads TGTGCCAGCAGCCCCGGGACTAGTTCCTACGAGCAGTACTTC.

The chain joins TRBV6-4 to TRBJ1-5; D may be TRBD1 (5 bases). The CDR3 has 14 amino acids. Germline CDR1 and CDR2: MRHNA and SNTAGT. V dropped 2 bases and J dropped 7 bases, with 12 bases sitting between them. This CDR3 is CASSDRAGHQPQHF. CDR3 nucleotides: TGTGCCAGCAGTGACCGGGCAGGGCACCAGCCCCAGCATTTT.

The chain employs TRBV6-5 and TRBJ1-5; weak D call: TRBD1 (5 bases). In germline, CDR1 is MNHEY, CDR2 SVGAGI. Trimming pared 2 bases from V and 6 bases from J, leaving 14 bases between. The CDR3 length is 15 residues. CDR3 region: CASSYRGLGGQPQHF. Here the CDR3 DNA reads TGTGCCAGCAGTTACCGGGGACTGGGCGGTCAGCCCCAGCATTTT.

The chain combines TRBV6-5 with TRBJ2-4, with TRBD2 identical over 9 bases. Germline V lookup: CDR1 MNHEY, CDR2 SVGAGI. The CDR3 has 16 amino acids. The V segment lost 0 bases and the J segment 0 bases; nucleotides outside the gene matches: 0. CDR3 region: CASSYSRGGAKNIQYF. DNA for the CDR3: TGTGCCAGCAGTTACTCGCGGGGGGGAGCCAAAAACATTCAGTACTTC.

This chain connects TRBV7-8 to TRBJ2-5; 10 nucleotides line up with TRBD2. The CDR3 covers 19 residues. Germline V gives CDR1 SGHVS, CDR2 FQNEAQ. The V gene end was trimmed by 4 bases and the J gene end by 1 base; junction bases not matched to a gene: 15. The CDR3 DNA is TGTGCCAGCAGCTCTCCGACAACCCCCATAGCGGGAGGCCAAGAGACCCAGTACTTC. Protein product: CASSSPTTPIAGGQETQYF.

The CDR3 here is CAISESKAGRPDTQYF. In DNA, the CDR3 is TGTGCCATCAGTGAGTCGAAGGCGGGAAGGCCAGATACGCAGTATTTT. This sequence joins TRBV10-3 and TRBJ2-3, with a weak D call TRBD2 (6 bases). The V end lost 0 bases, the J end lost 4 bases, and 14 bases lay between the germline ends. CDR1 ENHRY and CDR2 SYGVKD come from the germline V gene. This CDR3 spans 16 amino acids.

The chain employs TRBV6-5 and TRBJ2-7; D might be TRBD1 (6 bases). The CDR3 is 15 residues long. CDR1 is MNHEY and CDR2 is SVGAGI in the germline V gene. The germline V and J ends were trimmed by 5 bases and 2 bases, with 16 bases remaining between them. The CDR3 DNA is TGTGCCAGCAGTAACCAAAGGACAGCCGCCTACGAGCAGTACTTC. It translates to CASSNQRTAAYEQYF.

This chain joins TRBV11-3 and TRBJ1-1, with 7 bases that match TRBD1. Trimming removed 5 bases from V and 4 bases from J; junction bases left unmatched: 7. Germline CDR1 and CDR2: SGHNT and YENEEA. The CDR3 totals 14 residues. CDR3: CASSLQGYGTEAFF. CDR3 in DNA: TGTGCCAGCAGCCTACAGGGGTACGGCACTGAAGCTTTCTTT.

The chain couples TRBV7-2 to TRBJ2-7; 11 nucleotides agree with TRBD2. V lost 1 base, J lost 7 bases, and 6 bases stayed unmatched. Germline V gene sequence: CDR1 SGHTA, CDR2 FQGNSA. The CDR3 is 15 residues long. The CDR3 here is CASSLDVAGGREQYF. Written as DNA, the CDR3 is TGTGCCAGCAGCTTAGATGTAGCGGGAGGGAGGGAGCAGTACTTC.

The rearrangement uses TRBV27 and TRBJ2-7, with D perhaps matching TRBD2 (6 bases). Looked up from germline, CDR1 is MNHEY and CDR2 is SMNVEV (reference sequence). This CDR3 is 16 amino acids long. V shed 2 bases and J shed 2 bases, with 16 bases lying between them. CDR3 sequence: CASSLNPDYPTYEQYF. In nucleotides, the CDR3 is TGTGCCAGCAGTTTAAACCCGGACTACCCAACCTACGAGCAGTACTTC.

CDR3 residues: CASSPGLAGEQFF. Written as DNA, the CDR3 is TGTGCCAGCAGCCCTGGACTAGCTGGAGAGCAGTTCTTC. The chain is built from TRBV7-3 and TRBJ2-1; 8 bases agree with TRBD2. Germline V gene sequence: CDR1 SGHTA, CDR2 FQGTGA. V trimming: 5 bases; J trimming: 10 bases; junction bases outside the gene matches: 7. The length of the CDR3 is 13 residues.

This sequence joins TRBV27 and TRBJ1-2, with 10 bases aligning to TRBD1. V trimming: 3 bases; J trimming: 8 bases; junction bases outside the gene matches: 6. Germline lookup yields CDR1 MNHEY and CDR2 SMNVEV (reference sequence). The CDR3 is made up of 14 amino acids. CDR3 DNA sequence: TGTGCCAGCAGTTTGGGGGTGACAGGGGGCGGCTACACCTTC. This sequence encodes CASSLGVTGGGYTF.

The chain carries TRBV14 and TRBJ2-1, with D possibly TRBD2 on 5 matching bases. The CDR3 is 11 residues long. Between the trimmed V and J ends, which lost 8 bases and 7 bases, there was a span of 9 bases. CDR1 SGHDN and CDR2 FVKESK come from the germline V gene. The CDR3 loop is CASSAGNEQFF. The CDR3 nucleotides are TGTGCCAGCTCCGCGGGTAATGAGCAGTTCTTC.

The V and J genes are TRBV30 and TRBJ1-3; D is unclear. The V gene lost 7 bases and the J gene lost 1 base, with 8 bases spanning the gap. From germline, CDR1 is GTSNPN and CDR2 SVGIG (reference sequence). The CDR3 runs 12 residues. The CDR3 spells CASLLSGNTIYF. CDR3 DNA sequence: TGTGCCTCCCTCCTGTCTGGAAACACCATATATTTT.

This chain joins TRBV5-1 and TRBJ2-5, with 9 bases aligning to TRBD2. Germline V CDR1 and CDR2: SGHRS, YFSETQ. V was clipped by 4 bases and J by 5 bases; unmatched bases: 9. The CDR3 totals 15 residues. CDR3 coding DNA: TGCGCCAGCAGCCCTACTGGTGCGGGAGGGGAGACCCAGTACTTC. It codes for CASSPTGAGGETQYF.

V usage is TRBV10-3 and J usage is TRBJ1-1; 7 nucleotides align to TRBD1. The germline V gene encodes CDR1 ENHRY and CDR2 SYGVKD. The ends lost 6 bases at V and 6 bases at J; junction bases unmatched: 13. This CDR3 is built from 15 residues. CDR3 bases: TGTGCCATCAGCAGCTTAGACAGGGTTAGTGCTGAAGCTTTCTTT. It translates to CAISSLDRVSAEAFF.

The rearrangement links TRBV25-1 to TRBJ2-5; D remains unclear. The J call may be mistaken, given a closer DNA end match to TRBJ2-7. The CDR3 runs to 12 residues. Germline CDR1 reads MGHDK; CDR2 reads SYGVNS. The CDR3 DNA reads TGTGCCAGCAGTGAAAACAACTACGAGCAGTACTTC. This gives the protein CASSENNYEQYF.

The genes are TRBV20-1 and TRBJ1-2; no firm D call. V lost 5 bases, J lost 3 bases, and 4 bases lay in between. This CDR3 is built from 10 residues. Germline values: CDR1 DFQATT, CDR2 SNEGSKA (reference sequence). The CDR3 region has the DNA TGCAGTGCTCCCTACTATGGCTACACCTTC. This codes for CSAPYYGYTF.